The 18 T cell receptor beta chains below were found in one sample sequenced in a study of identifying expanded T cells in peripheral blood. The method was immunoSEQ multiplex PCR; TCRdb's version includes in-frame clones alone and lacks a portion of them. This sample yields 100,000 or so clones, of which 75% to 90% are seen a single time; approximately 5.7% belongs to the top ten. Sequencing input: blood. These receptors came from a person aged 18 to 75 in good health.

This sequence joins TRBV29-1 and TRBJ2-1; 10 bases fit TRBD2. The length of the CDR3 is 15 residues. J gave up 1 base and V 6 bases, and 6 bases lay outside the gene matches. Germline CDR1 and CDR2: SQVTM and ANQGSEA. DNA for the CDR3: TGCAGCGTCCCGGAGACTAGCGGGTCCTACAATGAGCAGTTCTTC. Protein: CSVPETSGSYNEQFF.

J is TRBJ2-1 and V is TRBV7-9; a weak D match, TRBD1 (6 bases). V lost 5 bases and J 10 bases, leaving 9 bases between the germline ends. This CDR3 is built from 11 residues. The germline V gene has CDR1 SEHNR and CDR2 FQNEAQ (reference sequence). The CDR3 nucleotides read TGTGCCAGCAGCCCCAGGGGAGAGCAGTTCTTC. Its protein is CASSPRGEQFF.

This clone was picked up one time. V is TRBV7-6 and J is TRBJ2-3; TRBD2 might be the D (5 bases). The CDR3 loop spans 15 amino acids. V lost 1 base and J 5 bases, leaving 13 bases between the germline ends. Per germline, CDR1 SGHVS and CDR2 FNYEAQ. The CDR3 DNA reads TGTGCCAGCAGCTTAGGCTGGGAGTATATAGATACGCAGTATTTT. Its translation is CASSLGWEYIDTQYF.

V gene TRBV14 combines with J gene TRBJ2-7; D possibly corresponds to TRBD1 (6 bases). The V end lost 4 bases, the J end lost 3 bases, and 10 bases lay between the germline ends. The germline gives CDR1 SGHDN, CDR2 FVKESK. The CDR3 totals 13 residues. The CDR3 loop is CASSLGQYYEQYF. DNA of the CDR3: TGTGCCAGCAGCCTAGGACAGTACTACGAGCAGTACTTC.

The genes are TRBV18 and TRBJ2-1; 10 nucleotides line up with TRBD1. The germline V gene has CDR1 KGHSH and CDR2 LQKENI. Losses at the gene ends were 5 bases for V and 7 bases for J; bases not matched to a gene: 8. The CDR3 runs 15 residues. CDR3: CASSSRQGAFNEQFF. The CDR3 DNA reads as TGTGCCAGCTCATCACGACAGGGGGCGTTTAATGAGCAGTTCTTC.

The chain joins TRBV6-6 to TRBJ1-5; no firm D call. CDR1 is MNHNY, CDR2 SVGAGI, per germline (reference sequence). The ends were cut back, 7 bases at V and 1 base at J, with 11 bases in the middle. This CDR3 contains 14 residues. The CDR3 coding sequence is TGTGCCAGCACCAATAGTCGGAGCAATCAGCCCCAGCATTTT. Translation gives CASTNSRSNQPQHF.

This clone occurred a few times. V is TRBV6-1 and J is TRBJ2-5, with a possible D match to TRBD1 (5 bases). The CDR3 sequence is 13 residues long. Germline CDR1 is MNHNS and CDR2 is SASEGT. Deletions cut 9 bases from V and 0 bases from J, with 11 bases between. DNA of the CDR3: TGTGCCAGTACAACAGGATACCAAGAGACCCAGTACTTC. Protein product: CASTTGYQETQYF.

V is TRBV15 and J is TRBJ1-5, with no clear D. The CDR3 spans 13 residues. Germline V gives CDR1 LNHNV, CDR2 YYDKDF (reference sequence). V lost 2 bases and J 8 bases, leaving 10 bases between the germline ends. CDR3 in amino acids: CATSRQTREPQHF. CDR3 DNA sequence: TGTGCCACCAGCAGACAAACAAGGGAGCCCCAGCATTTT.

The J gene is TRBJ2-2, the V gene TRBV15; D is ambiguous. V lost 0 bases and J 5 bases, leaving 10 bases between the germline ends. There are 15 residues in the CDR3. Germline lookup yields CDR1 LNHNV and CDR2 YYDKDF (reference sequence). CDR3 residues: CATSRDSVGTGELFF. DNA of the CDR3: TGTGCCACCAGCAGAGACAGCGTTGGGACCGGGGAGCTGTTTTTT.

The V call is TRBV9, the J call TRBJ2-1; 11 nucleotides agree with TRBD2. Germline CDR1 is SGDLS and CDR2 is YYNGEE. V shed 4 bases and J 6 bases; nucleotides not matched to a gene: 6. The CDR3 runs to 15 residues. DNA of the CDR3: TGTGCCAGCAGCTTGGTTAGCGGGAGGGGCAATGAGCAGTTCTTC. It is translated as CASSLVSGRGNEQFF.

This chain links TRBV12-5 with TRBJ1-1; tentatively, D is TRBD1 (6 bases). The CDR3 is made up of 13 amino acids. CDR1 and CDR2 (germline): LGHNT, FRNRAP. V was clipped by 7 bases and J by 6 bases, with 15 bases between them. The CDR3 DNA sequence: TGTGCTAGTGCCCTTGATTGGGGGCCTGAAGCTTTCTTT. Translated, it gives CASALDWGPEAFF. Variable domain in full (rest from reference TRBV12-5 and TRBJ1-1): DARVTQTPRHKVTEMGQEVTMRCQPILGHNTVFWYRQTMMQGLELLAYFRNRAPLDDSGMPKDRFSAEMPDATLATLKIQPSEPRDSAVYFCASALDWGPEAFFGQGTRLTVV.

CDR3 amino acids: CASSVGGDYTEAFF. The DNA of the CDR3 is TGTGCCAGCAGCGTAGGCGGGGACTACACTGAAGCTTTCTTT. The chain recombines TRBV9 with TRBJ1-1; tentatively, D is TRBD1 (5 bases). V dropped 0 bases and J dropped 3 bases, with 9 bases sitting between them. The CDR3 has 14 residues. The germline gives CDR1 SGDLS, CDR2 YYNGEE.

This sequence joins TRBV4-3 and TRBJ1-3; TRBD1 aligns across 8 bases. CDR1 and CDR2 (germline): LGHNA, YSLEER. V gave up 2 bases and J gave up 6 bases; unmatched junction bases: 6. This CDR3 contains 15 residues. The DNA for the CDR3 is TGCGCCAGCAGCCAATCCCACAGGGGGGAAAACACCATATATTTT. Translation gives CASSQSHRGENTIYF.

The J gene is TRBJ2-1, the V gene TRBV2; 7 nucleotides align to TRBD1. CDR1 and CDR2 (germline): SNHLY, FYNNEI. The CDR3 consists of 15 residues. V trimming: 2 bases; J trimming: 6 bases; junction bases outside the gene matches: 7. CDR3 DNA sequence: TGTGCCAGCAGTGAAAGGTGGGCAGGGGGCAATGAGCAGTTCTTC. Translated: CASSERWAGGNEQFF.

J is TRBJ2-7 and V is TRBV23-1; weak D call: TRBD2 (6 bases). TRBV23-1 carries the ORF label, with uncertain function. The CDR3 contains 15 residues. V lost 0 bases to trimming and J lost 7 bases, with 16 bases between them. For the CDR3, the DNA is TGCGCCAGCAGTCAATCCCCTAGCGATTCAGGAGAGCAGTACTTC. Translated, it gives CASSQSPSDSGEQYF.

This clone was seen a handful of times. This sequence joins TRBV7-2 and TRBJ2-5; 8 nucleotides line up with TRBD2. CDR1 and CDR2 from the germline V gene are SGHTA and FQGNSA. The V gene end was trimmed by 3 bases and the J gene end by 4 bases; junction bases not matched to a gene: 13. The CDR3 runs to 17 residues. CDR3: CASSFFVASGGGETQYF. In DNA form, the CDR3 reads TGTGCCAGCAGCTTTTTTGTTGCCAGCGGGGGAGGAGAGACCCAGTACTTC.

The V and J genes are TRBV30 and TRBJ2-2; TRBD1 might be the D (5 bases). With 3 bases removed from V and 3 bases from J, the gap between germline ends came to 8 bases. This CDR3 is 13 amino acids long. Germline CDR1 reads GTSNPN; CDR2 reads SVGIG (reference sequence). The CDR3 loop is CAWRIRDTGELFF. The CDR3 region has the DNA TGTGCCTGGAGGATCAGGGACACCGGGGAGCTGTTTTTT.

The chain employs TRBV7-6 and TRBJ2-3; D is undetermined. Germline V gene lookup returns CDR1 SGHVS and CDR2 FNYEAQ. V lost 0 bases and J 2 bases, leaving 9 bases between the germline ends. The CDR3 loop spans 15 amino acids. DNA of the CDR3: TGTGCCAGCAGCTTAGCGCTAACTTTCACAGATACGCAGTATTTT. Translating it yields CASSLALTFTDTQYF.